This T cell receptor (beta chain) originates from a study of cytomegalovirus exposure and HLA in healthy donors (dated by TCRdb to the late 2010s). General notes on the study: According to an earlier analysis of several hundred of the donors, 200 million or so T cells yielded 117 million unique TCR beta sequences and approximately 300 Gb of sequence data. Roughly 300 gigabases of sequencing data and around 88 million unique TCR sequences made up an early release that covered 500 to 700 HLA-typed donors. Among the approximately 400 genotyped donors, about 83% belonged to the genetic ancestry cluster associated with self-reported Caucasian donors. The study aimed to test whether cataloging public T cell receptors could reveal signatures of past pathogen exposure. Using immunosequencing, the study profiled T cell repertoires from about 650 subjects and related those repertoires to cytomegalovirus serostatus. In addition to the first cohort of 666 subjects, a separate validation cohort of 130 or so different subjects was used. High-throughput TCR immunosequencing, statistical association of individual TCRs with disease status, and machine learning were combined to predict cytomegalovirus infection status. A later analysis re-analyzed previously published TCR beta repertoires from hundreds of donors and added high-resolution HLA genotyping to study TCR occurrence patterns. In the later analysis, no new phenotypic data were used to find candidate immune exposures; instead, reliance was placed on TCR beta sequences and their occurrence across donors. An earlier analysis of some 600 of the donors applied high-throughput TCR beta sequencing to assess whether each TCR beta V gene segment acted as functional or pseudogenic. Donor age, sex, ethnicity and CMV serostatus were collected together with the repertoire data. A later genetic analysis took genome-wide SNP genotypes for about three fifths of the 666 donors and used that subset as a discovery cohort. Every discovery cohort repertoire had been produced on one sequencing platform. Both class I and class II loci were covered by HLA typing, at four-digit resolution. The number of typed donors differed by locus: about 629-640 for A, B, C, DRB1 and DQB1; approximately 520 for DQA1; 606 for DPA1; and approximately 450 for DPB1. Roughly 5 DR-DQ haplotypes were treated as single units for association and clustering because of strong linkage in the cohort. Among about 400 genotyped donors of the cohort, an average of around 250,000 unique TCR beta nucleotide sequences was sequenced per donor, of which about 18% were non-productive. General findings and caveats noted by the study authors: The study gave a list of about 150 TCR beta chains associated with cytomegalovirus. Because the 87-base-pair reads could not distinguish some IMGT-functional V segments, including TRBV6-2 and TRBV6-3, those segments were excluded. At a false discovery rate of 0.05, a later analysis linked under 20,000 TCR beta sequences to specific HLA alleles. A group of highly shared sequence variants was considered likely to be a technical artifact of the sequencing pipeline. Linkage disequilibrium might explain the correlated functional status among segregating V segments, but an unknown experimental factor could not be ruled out. A further reported finding was that TCR beta sequences accurately predicted the HLA-A and HLA-B alleles for most subjects in the first cohort. A later analysis found that TCR association rates varied across HLA loci, with DRB1 alleles showing the most associated TCRs and HLA-C alleles the fewest. According to a later analysis, parvovirus B19, influenza, CMV and Epstein-Barr virus appeared linked to several top co-occurrence clusters. In both the original and validation cohorts, the classifier was reported to diagnose cytomegalovirus status with high specificity and sensitivity. According to a later analysis, most CMV-associated TCR beta chains appeared to be HLA-restricted, and the HLA associations seemed to be driven largely by CMV exposure. Sequencing depth was assumed to be roughly uniform across donors in the presence/absence analyses, though that assumption may not hold. This cohort had only TCR beta chains sequenced, and the lack of alpha or paired-chain data limited which features could be detected. A later genetic analysis reported fewer N-insertions in productive TCRs among donors in an Asian-associated ancestry cluster than the roughly 620-donor mean. Because HLA typing was unavailable for some donors at each locus, only the typed subset was used in association tests. A few of the identified cytomegalovirus-associated TCR beta chains were confirmed in vitro to be specific for cytomegalovirus antigens. According to the authors, the approach could potentially be generalized to other disease states and immunological phenotypes. Strong co-occurrence of HLA alleles, especially DR and DQ, made assigning TCR associations to individual alleles difficult. V-gene and J-gene trimming of TCR beta chains was associated with a missense DCLRE1C variant in a later genetic analysis, and the association was replicated in an independent cohort. In an earlier analysis of approximately 590 of the donors, most TCR beta V segments appeared in productive rearrangements about 90% or about 30% of the time, broadly matching IMGT annotations. Approximately 18 rarely observed V segments, including chromosome 9 orphons, were excluded from the earlier analysis of approximately 600 of the donors because counts were too low. The only immune exposure information available for the cohort was CMV serostatus. Compared with equally common non-associated chains, HLA-associated TCR beta chains in a later analysis were more clonally expanded and had lower generation probabilities. Most TCR sequences were seen in very few donors, while some public TCRs were found in many individuals.

The cohort comprised some 680 healthy bone marrow donors. All cohort members were sampled while nominally healthy, although unrecorded immune exposures were likely present. The donor was CMV seropositive and was included in the group of 250 to 300 seropositive cohort members. A peripheral blood sample was provided by each donor, and peripheral blood mononuclear cells were used for TCR beta sequencing. The Qiagen DNeasy Blood Extraction Kit was used to extract genomic DNA from the blood cell samples. Trimmed from V: 4 bases; trimmed from J: 3 bases; junction bases lacking a gene match: 2. The germline V gene encodes CDR1 SGHRS and CDR2 YFSETQ. The CDR3 goes from the cysteine to the phenylalanine over 14 residues. Only the CDR3 DNA is retained, 42 bases long and in frame from the first base. Details on this clone: Its antigen is still unknown. No clone much larger than this one lies a single base away; base qualities are absent.

The library came from the immunoSEQ multiplex PCR assay. For the multiplex PCR, a mixture combining 60 forward primers for TCR Vbeta segments and 13 reverse primers for TCR Jbeta segments was used. The CDR3 region of rearranged TCR beta genes was amplified from genomic DNA with a multiplex PCR assay. Amplified TCR beta libraries were sequenced as 87-base-pair reads on the Illumina HiSeq System. Concerning the study's data processing: Across the 500 to 850 repertoires, a later analysis counted around 80 million unique TCR beta chains, around 10 million of which were shared by at least two donors. A nearest-neighbor algorithm error-corrected the raw reads and collapsed the reads into unique sequences, merging closely related sequences to remove PCR and sequencing errors. To assign V, D and J gene segments, CDR3 sequences were aligned to IMGT reference sequences. For a sequence to be retained, a match of at least six nucleotides was required to both a V gene segment and a J gene segment. A rearrangement counted as productive if the CDR3 had no stop codons and remained in frame with V and J, and every other rearrangement counted as non-productive. CDR3 was defined according to IMGT convention as the region running from the second conserved V-encoded cysteine to the conserved J-encoded phenylalanine. The earlier analysis of 550 to 650 of the donors excluded any sequence lacking an unambiguous match to a single V gene segment. An earlier analysis of fewer than 650 of the donors classified V segments as functional when productive rearrangements were above 56.7% and as segregating when the standard deviation between donors was above 5%. A statistical classification framework was built for diagnosing cytomegalovirus status from the catalog of TCR beta chain sequences. V and J gene assignment, in a later analysis, came from comparing TCR nucleotide sequences with IMGT/GENE-DB human TR gene sequences. Using the TCRdist pipeline, a later analysis assigned CDR3 sequences along with most-parsimonious VDJ recombination scenarios. In a later analysis, every TCR beta chain was defined by the combination of its CDR3 amino acid sequence and its V-gene family, and reads without a unique V-gene family were dropped. In a later analysis, 500 to 700 highly shared, low-generation-probability nucleotide sequences were removed to address suspected cross-contamination and a sequencing artifact. In a later analysis, a clonal expansion index for each public chain was calculated from normalized within-repertoire ranks of inferred template counts. A later analysis computed generation probabilities with a VDJ recombination model fitted to out-of-frame rearrangements, and checked the results against IGoR. In a later analysis, TCR-TCR, TCR-HLA and TCR-CMV co-occurrence was scored with hypergeometric tests, and a repertoire-size bias correction was applied to TCR pairs. A later analysis estimated false discovery rates by permuting HLA or CMV assignments 20 times. A later analysis grouped co-occurring TCRs with DBSCAN, adding TCRdist sequence similarity when clustering within HLA-allele-positive subsets. For co-occurrence clustering, repertoires with fewer than 30,000 or more than 120,000 public chains were excluded, along with five or six repertoires with anomalous nucleotide sharing. TCRdb obtained this table from immuneACCESS and retained in-frame rearrangements with V and J assigned. These tables miss some clones; where compared with another copy, unresolved V genes account for less than half of the shortfall, and the remainder is unexplained. Clonal size and the V and J genes are those of that table, whereas D and trimming came from the DNA. Here the sample has 150,000 to 200,000 clones; around two thirds occur a single time. The ten largest make up 8% to 13% of the sample.

Sequences were obtained from PBMCs. The V and J segments used are TRBV5-1 and TRBJ1-1; TRBD1 aligns with 11 central bases. This receptor was identified in a man under 40 in good health and CMV-seropositive. CDR3 loop: CASSADRGHTEAFF. The DNA sequence follows: TGCGCCAGCAGCGCGGACAGGGGGCACACTGAAGCTTTCTTT.